This TCR beta chain was obtained from a study of spatial heterogeneity in lung cancer. This clonotype was detected a few times. What it recognizes is unknown. This beta chain was picked up by a library intended for alpha chains and is off target, so its count carries little meaning. Study-wide results and caveats: Ubiquitous expanded TCR counts tracked ubiquitous nonsynonymous mutations, and regional counts tracked regional ones. Intratumoral expanded alpha and beta TCR counts were found to track tumor mutation counts.

The time point is: sample taken at primary tumor resection. Unsorted whole RNA of tumor, nontumor lung or frozen PBMC was sequenced. The study tagged each TCR cDNA molecule with a unique molecular identifier. TCRdb independently ran MiXCR on the 5' RACE reads; one entry per CDR3 protein. The profile shows roughly 1,400 distinct CDR3 sequences, 20% to 25% of them singletons. In germline, CDR1 is MDHEN, CDR2 SYDVKM. The V and J ends lost 6 bases and 5 bases, in that order; junction bases with no gene match: 4. The CDR3 covers 13 residues. The origin of this receptor is a male donor with early-stage non-small cell lung cancer. This chain uses TRBV28 with TRBJ2-7; 10 bases line up with TRBD2. This sample comprised lung tumor tissue, obtained at surgery. This CDR3 is CASRPSGSDEQYF. The CDR3 DNA reads as TGTGCCAGCAGGCCTAGCGGGAGCGACGAGCAGTACTTC.